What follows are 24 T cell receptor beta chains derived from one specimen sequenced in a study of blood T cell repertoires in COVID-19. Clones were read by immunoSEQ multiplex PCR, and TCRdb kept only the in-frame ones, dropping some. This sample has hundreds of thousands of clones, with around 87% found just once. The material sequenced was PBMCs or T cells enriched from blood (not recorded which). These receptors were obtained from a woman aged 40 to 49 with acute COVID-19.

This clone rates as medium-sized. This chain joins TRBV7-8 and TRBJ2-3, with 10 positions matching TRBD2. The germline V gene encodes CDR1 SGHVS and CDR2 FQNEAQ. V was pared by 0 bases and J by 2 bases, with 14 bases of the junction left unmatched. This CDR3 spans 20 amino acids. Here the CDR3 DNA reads TGTGCCAGCAGCTTAGCATCAGTTACTAGCGGGACTTCCTTCACAGATACGCAGTATTTT. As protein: CASSLASVTSGTSFTDTQYF.

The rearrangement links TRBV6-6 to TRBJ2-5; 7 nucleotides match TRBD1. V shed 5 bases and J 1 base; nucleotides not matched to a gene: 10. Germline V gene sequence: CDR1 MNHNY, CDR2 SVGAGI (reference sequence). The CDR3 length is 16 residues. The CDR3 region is CASSGGWTGFQETQYF. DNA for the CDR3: TGTGCCAGCAGTGGAGGTTGGACAGGCTTCCAAGAGACCCAGTACTTC.

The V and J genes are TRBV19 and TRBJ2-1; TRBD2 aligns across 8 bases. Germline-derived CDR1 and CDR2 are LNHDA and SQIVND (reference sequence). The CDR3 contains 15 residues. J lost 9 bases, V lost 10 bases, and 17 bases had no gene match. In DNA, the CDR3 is TGTGCCACCTCGAGGGGGAGCGGGAGAGATAGTGAGCAGTTCTTC. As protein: CATSRGSGRDSEQFF.

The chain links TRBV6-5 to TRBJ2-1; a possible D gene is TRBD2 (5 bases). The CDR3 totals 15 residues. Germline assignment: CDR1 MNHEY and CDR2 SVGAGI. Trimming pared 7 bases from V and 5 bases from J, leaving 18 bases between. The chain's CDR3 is CASTTLGGLNNEQFF. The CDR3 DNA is TGTGCCAGCACCACGCTAGGAGGACTTAACAATGAGCAGTTCTTC.

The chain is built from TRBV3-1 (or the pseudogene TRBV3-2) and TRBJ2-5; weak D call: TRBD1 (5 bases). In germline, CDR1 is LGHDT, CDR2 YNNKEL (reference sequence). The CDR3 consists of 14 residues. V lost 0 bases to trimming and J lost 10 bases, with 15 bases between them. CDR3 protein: CASSQEGGIRDQYF. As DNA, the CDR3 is TGTGCCAGCAGCCAAGAGGGTGGAATCAGGGACCAGTACTTC.

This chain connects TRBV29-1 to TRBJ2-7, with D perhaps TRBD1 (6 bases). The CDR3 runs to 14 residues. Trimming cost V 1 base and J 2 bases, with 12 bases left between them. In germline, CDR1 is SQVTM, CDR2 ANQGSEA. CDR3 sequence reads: CSVEVQGLPYEQYF. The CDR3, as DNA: TGCAGCGTTGAAGTCCAGGGGTTGCCCTACGAGCAGTACTTC.

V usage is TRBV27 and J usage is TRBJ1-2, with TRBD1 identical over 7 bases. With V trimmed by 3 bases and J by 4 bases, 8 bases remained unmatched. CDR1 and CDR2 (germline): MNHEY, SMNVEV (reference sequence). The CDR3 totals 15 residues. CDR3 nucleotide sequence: TGTGCCAGCAGTTTGCAGAAGGGGGCGAGCTATGGCTACACCTTC. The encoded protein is CASSLQKGASYGYTF.

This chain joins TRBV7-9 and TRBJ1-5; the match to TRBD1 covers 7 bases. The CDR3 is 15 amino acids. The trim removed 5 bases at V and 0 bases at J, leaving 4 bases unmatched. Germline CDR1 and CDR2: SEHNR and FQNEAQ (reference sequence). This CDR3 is CASSTTGDSNQPQHF. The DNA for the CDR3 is TGTGCCAGCAGCACAACAGGGGATAGCAATCAGCCCCAGCATTTT. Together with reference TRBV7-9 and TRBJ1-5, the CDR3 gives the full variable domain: DTGVSQNPRHKITKRGQNVTFRCDPISEHNRLYWYRQTLGQGPEFLTYFQNEAQLEKSRLLSDRFSAERPKGSFSTLEIQRTEQGDSAMYLCASSTTGDSNQPQHFGDGTRLSIL.

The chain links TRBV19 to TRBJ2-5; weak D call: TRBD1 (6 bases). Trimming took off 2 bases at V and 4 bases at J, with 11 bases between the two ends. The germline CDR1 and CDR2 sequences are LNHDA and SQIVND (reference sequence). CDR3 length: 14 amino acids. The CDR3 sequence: CASSISGVGETQYF. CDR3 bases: TGTGCCAGTAGTATATCAGGGGTCGGAGAGACCCAGTACTTC. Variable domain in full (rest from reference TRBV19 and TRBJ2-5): DGGITQSPKYLFRKEGQNVTLSCEQNLNHDAMYWYRQDPGQGLRLIYYSQIVNDFQKGDIAEGYSVSREKKESFPLTVTSAQKNPTAFYLCASSISGVGETQYFGPGTRLLVL.

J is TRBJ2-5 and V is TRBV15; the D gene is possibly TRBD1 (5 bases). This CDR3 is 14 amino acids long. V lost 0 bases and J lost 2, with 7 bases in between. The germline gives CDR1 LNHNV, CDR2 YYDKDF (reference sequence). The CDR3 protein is CATSRDRQQETQYF. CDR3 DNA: TGTGCCACCAGCAGAGATAGACAGCAAGAGACCCAGTACTTC. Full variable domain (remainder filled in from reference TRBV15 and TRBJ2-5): DAMVIQNPRYQVTQFGKPVTLSCSQTLNHNVMYWYQQKSSQAPKLLFHYYDKDFNNEADTPDNFQSRRPNTSFCFLDIRSPGLGDTAMYLCATSRDRQQETQYFGPGTRLLVL.

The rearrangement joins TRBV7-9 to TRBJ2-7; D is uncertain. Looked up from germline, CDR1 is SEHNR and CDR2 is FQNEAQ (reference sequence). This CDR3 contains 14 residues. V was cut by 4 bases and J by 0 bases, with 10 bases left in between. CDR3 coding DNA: TGTGCCAGCAGCTCGTTAACAGTCTCCTACGAGCAGTACTTC. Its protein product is CASSSLTVSYEQYF.

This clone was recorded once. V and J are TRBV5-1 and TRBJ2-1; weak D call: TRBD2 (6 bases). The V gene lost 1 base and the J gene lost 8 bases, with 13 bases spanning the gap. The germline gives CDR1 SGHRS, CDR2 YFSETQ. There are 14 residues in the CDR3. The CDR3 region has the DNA TGCGCCAGCAGCTTGCAGGTCCCGGGAGATGAGCAGTTCTTC. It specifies CASSLQVPGDEQFF.

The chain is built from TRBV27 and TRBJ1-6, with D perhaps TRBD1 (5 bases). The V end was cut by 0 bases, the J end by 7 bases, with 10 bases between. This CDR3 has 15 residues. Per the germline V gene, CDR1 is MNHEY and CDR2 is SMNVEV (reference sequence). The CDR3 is CASSLSLGQNSPLHF. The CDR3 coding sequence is TGTGCCAGCAGTTTATCGTTGGGGCAGAATTCACCCCTCCACTTT.

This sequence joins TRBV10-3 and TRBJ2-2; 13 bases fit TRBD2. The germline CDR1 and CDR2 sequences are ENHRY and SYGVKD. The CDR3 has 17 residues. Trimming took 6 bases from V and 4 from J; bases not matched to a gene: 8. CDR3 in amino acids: CAISLTSGRSGTGELFF. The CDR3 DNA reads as TGTGCCATCAGCCTGACTAGCGGGAGGTCGGGCACCGGGGAGCTGTTTTTT.

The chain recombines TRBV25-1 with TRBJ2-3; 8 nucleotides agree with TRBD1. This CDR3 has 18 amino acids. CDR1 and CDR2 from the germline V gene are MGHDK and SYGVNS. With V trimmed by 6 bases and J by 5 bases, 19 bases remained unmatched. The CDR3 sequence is CASRGEPGTGFILDTQYF. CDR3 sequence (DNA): TGTGCCAGCAGAGGGGAACCGGGGACAGGATTTATTCTAGATACGCAGTATTTT. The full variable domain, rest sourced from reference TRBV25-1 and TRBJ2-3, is EADIYQTPRYLVIGTGKKITLECSQTMGHDKMYWYQQDPGMELHLIHYSYGVNSTEKGDLSSESTVSRIRTEHFPLTLESARPSHTSQYLCASRGEPGTGFILDTQYFGPGTRLTVL.

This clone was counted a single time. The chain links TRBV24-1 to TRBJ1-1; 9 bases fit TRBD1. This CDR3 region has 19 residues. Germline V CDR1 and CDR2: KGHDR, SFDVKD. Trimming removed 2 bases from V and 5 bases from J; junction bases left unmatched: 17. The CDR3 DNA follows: TGTGCCACCAGTGATTCGAACGGCCTTAAGACAGGGGGGCGTACTGAAGCTTTCTTT. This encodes CATSDSNGLKTGGRTEAFF.

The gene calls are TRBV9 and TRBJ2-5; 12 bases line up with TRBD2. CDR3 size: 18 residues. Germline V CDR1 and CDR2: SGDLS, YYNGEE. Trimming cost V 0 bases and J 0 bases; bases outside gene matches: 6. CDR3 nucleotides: TGTGCCAGCAGCGTAGGGACTAGCGGGGTGGGGTACCAAGAGACCCAGTACTTC. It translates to CASSVGTSGVGYQETQYF.

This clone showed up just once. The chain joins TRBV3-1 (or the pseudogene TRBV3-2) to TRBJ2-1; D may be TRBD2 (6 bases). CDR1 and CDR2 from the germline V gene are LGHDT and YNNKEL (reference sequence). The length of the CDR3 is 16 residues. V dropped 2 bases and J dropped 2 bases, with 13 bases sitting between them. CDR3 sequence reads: CASSQLEGVAYNEQFF. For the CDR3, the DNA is TGTGCCAGCAGCCAATTGGAGGGAGTGGCCTACAATGAGCAGTTCTTC.

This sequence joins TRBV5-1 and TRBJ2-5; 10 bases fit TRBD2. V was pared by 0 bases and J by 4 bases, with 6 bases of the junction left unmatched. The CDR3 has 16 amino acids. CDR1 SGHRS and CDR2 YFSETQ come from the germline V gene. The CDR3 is CASSLGTSGGGETQYF. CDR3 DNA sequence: TGCGCCAGCAGCTTGGGGACTAGCGGAGGCGGAGAGACCCAGTACTTC.

The CDR3 DNA reads TGTGCCAGTAGTATCATCAGGGGACTAGCGGGAGGGTACAATGAGCAGTTCTTC. Translation: CASSIIRGLAGGYNEQFF. V gene TRBV19 combines with J gene TRBJ2-1; 16 bases align to TRBD2. From germline, CDR1 is LNHDA and CDR2 SQIVND (reference sequence). With V trimmed by 3 bases and J by 4 bases, 6 bases remained unmatched. The CDR3 consists of 18 residues.

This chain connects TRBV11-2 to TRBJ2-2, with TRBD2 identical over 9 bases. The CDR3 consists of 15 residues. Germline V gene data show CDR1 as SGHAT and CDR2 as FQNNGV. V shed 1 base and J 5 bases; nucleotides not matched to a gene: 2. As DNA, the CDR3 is TGTGCCAGCAGCTTAGCAACTAGCGGGACCGGGGAGCTGTTTTTT. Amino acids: CASSLATSGTGELFF.

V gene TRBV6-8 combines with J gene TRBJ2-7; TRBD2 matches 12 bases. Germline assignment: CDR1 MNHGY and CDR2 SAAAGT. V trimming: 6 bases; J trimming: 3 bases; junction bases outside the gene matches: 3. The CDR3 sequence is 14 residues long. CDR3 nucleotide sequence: TGTGCCAGCAGCCGACTAGCGGGAGTCTACGAGCAGTACTTC. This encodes CASSRLAGVYEQYF.

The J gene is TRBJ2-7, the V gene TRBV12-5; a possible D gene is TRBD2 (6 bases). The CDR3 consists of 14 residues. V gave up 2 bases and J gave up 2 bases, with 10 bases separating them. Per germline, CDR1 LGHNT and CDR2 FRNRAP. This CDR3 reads CASGLIGGTYEQYF. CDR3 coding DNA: TGTGCTAGTGGTTTGATCGGCGGGACCTACGAGCAGTACTTC.

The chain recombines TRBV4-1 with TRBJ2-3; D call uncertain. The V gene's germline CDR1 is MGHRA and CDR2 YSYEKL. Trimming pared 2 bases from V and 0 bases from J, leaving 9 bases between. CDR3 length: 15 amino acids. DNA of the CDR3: TGCGCCAGCAGCCAACTTACAGCTAGCACAGATACGCAGTATTTT. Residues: CASSQLTASTDTQYF.